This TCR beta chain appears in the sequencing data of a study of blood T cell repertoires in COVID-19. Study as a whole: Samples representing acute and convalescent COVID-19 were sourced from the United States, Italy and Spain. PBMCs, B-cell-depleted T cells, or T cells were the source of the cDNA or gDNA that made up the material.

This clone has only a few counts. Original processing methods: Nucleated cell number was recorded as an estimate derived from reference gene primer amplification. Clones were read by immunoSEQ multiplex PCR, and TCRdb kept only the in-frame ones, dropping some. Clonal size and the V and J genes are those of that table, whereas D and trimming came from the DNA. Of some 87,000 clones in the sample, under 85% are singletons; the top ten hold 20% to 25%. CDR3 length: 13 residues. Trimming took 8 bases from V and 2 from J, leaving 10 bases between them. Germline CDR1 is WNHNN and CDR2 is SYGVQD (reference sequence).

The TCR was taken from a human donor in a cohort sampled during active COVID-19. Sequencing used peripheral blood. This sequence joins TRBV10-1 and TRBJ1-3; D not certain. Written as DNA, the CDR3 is TGCGCCAGCGGGCCCGGGACTGGAAACACCATATATTTT. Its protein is CASGPGTGNTIYF.